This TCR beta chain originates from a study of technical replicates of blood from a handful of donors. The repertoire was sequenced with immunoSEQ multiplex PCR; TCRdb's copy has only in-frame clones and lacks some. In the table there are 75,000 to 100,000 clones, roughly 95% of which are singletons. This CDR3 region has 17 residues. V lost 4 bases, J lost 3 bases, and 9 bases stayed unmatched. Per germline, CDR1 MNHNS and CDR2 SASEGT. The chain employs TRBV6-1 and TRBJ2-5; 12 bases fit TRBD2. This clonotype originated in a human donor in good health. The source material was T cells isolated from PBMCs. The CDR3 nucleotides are TGTGCCAGCAGTGTCGCGACTAGCGGGAGAAAAGAAGAGACCCAGTACTTC. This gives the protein CASSVATSGRKEETQYF.